These 18 T cell receptor beta chains came from one sample sequenced in a study of CD4+ T cells in melanoma. Data came from immunoSEQ multiplex PCR; TCRdb stores just in-frame clones and leaves some out. The sample has 15,000 to 20,000 clones, about four fifths seen once. Sequencing was carried out using cells from a culture (not recorded whether cultured in vitro). The receptors originated from a human donor with melanoma.

This chain uses TRBV7-9 with TRBJ2-7, with TRBD1 as a possible D gene (6 bases). V lost 5 bases and J 7 bases, leaving 18 bases between the germline ends. This CDR3 has 14 amino acids. The germline V gene encodes CDR1 SEHNR and CDR2 FQNEAQ (reference sequence). The CDR3 bases are TGTGCCAGCAGCACGGATGGGGACACGAGGGAGCAGTACTTC. This encodes CASSTDGDTREQYF.

V is TRBV30 and J is TRBJ1-1; 8 bases are a match to TRBD1. The CDR3 is 14 amino acids. V shed 4 bases and J 3 bases; nucleotides not matched to a gene: 7. Per the germline V gene, CDR1 is GTSNPN and CDR2 is SVGIG (reference sequence). CDR3 region: CAWIFQGADTEAFF. CDR3 DNA sequence: TGTGCCTGGATTTTTCAGGGGGCGGACACTGAAGCTTTCTTT.

This clone was counted between two and nine times. The chain employs TRBV2 and TRBJ1-3; no clear D gene. This CDR3 comprises 12 residues. The V and J ends lost 8 bases and 3 bases respectively, with 8 bases between them. The germline V gene has CDR1 SNHLY and CDR2 FYNNEI. DNA for the CDR3: TGTGCCAGCGTACAATATGGAAACACCATATATTTT. Translation: CASVQYGNTIYF.

This clone was observed a single time. The J gene is TRBJ1-1, the V gene TRBV4-1, with a weak D call TRBD1 (5 bases). CDR1 MGHRA and CDR2 YSYEKL come from the germline V gene. The CDR3 runs 13 residues. V gave up 5 bases and J gave up 5 bases, with 12 bases separating them. CDR3 bases: TGCGCCAGCAGCAATCGGGGGAGGACTGAAGCTTTCTTT. Translating it yields CASSNRGRTEAFF.

The chain recombines TRBV5-8 with TRBJ1-2, with 10 bases fitting TRBD1. V shed 4 bases and J 5 bases; nucleotides not matched to a gene: 8. Germline CDR1 and CDR2: SGHTS and YDEGEE. The CDR3 length is 15 residues. The CDR3 bases are TGTGCCAGCAGCAGACCGGGACAGGGGCTATATGGCTACACCTTC. Its protein is CASSRPGQGLYGYTF.

The chain joins TRBV10-3 to TRBJ2-1; D might be TRBD1 (5 bases). This CDR3 has 13 residues. CDR1 and CDR2 from the germline V gene are ENHRY and SYGVKD. The ends were cut back, 5 bases at V and 8 bases at J, with 13 bases in the middle. The CDR3 sequence is CAISLQGGDEQFF. In nucleotides, the CDR3 is TGTGCCATCAGTCTTCAGGGTGGGGATGAGCAGTTCTTC.

The V gene is TRBV6-4, the J gene TRBJ2-5; unclear D gene. V was cut by 10 bases and J by 2 bases, with 14 bases left in between. Germline V CDR1 and CDR2: MRHNA, SNTAGT. The CDR3 length is 13 residues. The CDR3 here is CATLRATQETQYF. CDR3 DNA: TGTGCCACCCTCCGCGCTACTCAAGAGACCCAGTACTTC.

In its sample, this clone was seen a few times. The chain uses TRBV6-5 and TRBJ1-5, with unresolved D. CDR1 is MNHEY, CDR2 SVGAGI, per germline. The CDR3 loop spans 14 amino acids. V was clipped by 6 bases and J by 7 bases, with 16 bases between them. The CDR3 loop is CASSRFFGGQPQHF. CDR3 DNA: TGTGCCAGCAGCCGATTCTTCGGTGGACAGCCCCAGCATTTT.

This sequence joins TRBV7-3 and TRBJ2-3; TRBD2 matches 7 bases. The V segment lost 5 bases and the J segment 4 bases; nucleotides outside the gene matches: 12. Germline-derived CDR1 and CDR2 are SGHTA and FQGTGA. There are 16 residues in the CDR3. CDR3: CASSLYGGTTPDTQYF. CDR3 DNA sequence: TGTGCCAGCAGCCTCTATGGGGGGACTACCCCAGATACGCAGTATTTT.

The chain combines TRBV9 with TRBJ2-3; D call uncertain. V lost 4 bases to trimming and J lost 2 bases, with 14 bases between them. This CDR3 comprises 15 residues. Germline lookup yields CDR1 SGDLS and CDR2 YYNGEE. As DNA, the CDR3 is TGTGCCAGCAGCCTGGACGGACGAACCACAGATACGCAGTATTTT. Translating it yields CASSLDGRTTDTQYF.

This chain joins TRBV7-9 and TRBJ1-3; no reliable D call. CDR1 and CDR2 (germline): SEHNR, FQNEAQ (reference sequence). The CDR3 consists of 16 residues. Trimming pared 2 bases from V and 0 bases from J, leaving 11 bases between. CDR3 residues: CASSLSSWSSGNTIYF. The DNA of the CDR3 is TGTGCCAGCAGCTTATCGTCGTGGAGCTCTGGAAACACCATATATTTT.

This clone was counted a few times. The V call is TRBV7-9, the J call TRBJ2-7; D not resolved. The CDR3 extends over 13 amino acids. V lost 1 base and J 3 bases, leaving 7 bases between the germline ends. CDR1 is SEHNR and CDR2 is FQNEAQ in the germline V gene (reference sequence). The CDR3 region is CASSLDSVYEQYF. Written as DNA, the CDR3 is TGTGCCAGCAGCTTAGACAGCGTCTACGAGCAGTACTTC.

This sequence joins TRBV5-1 and TRBJ2-1; D not certain. The V end lost 2 bases, the J end lost 0 bases, and 12 bases lay between the germline ends. CDR1 and CDR2 from the germline V gene are SGHRS and YFSETQ. There are 16 residues in the CDR3. CDR3 sequence: CASSFFPSSSYNEQFF. The CDR3 region has the DNA TGCGCCAGCAGCTTTTTCCCGTCGAGCTCCTACAATGAGCAGTTCTTC.

V is TRBV6-7 and J is TRBJ2-7; D tentatively fits TRBD1 or TRBD2 (5 bases each). TRBV6-7 is labeled an ORF, and its function is uncertain. V was pared by 9 bases and J by 4 bases, with 16 bases between. This CDR3 spans 13 amino acids. Written as DNA, the CDR3 is TGTGCCAGAACGAGGGGTCTAGATTACGAGCAGTACTTC. Translated, it gives CARTRGLDYEQYF.

This sequence joins TRBV7-8 and TRBJ2-1; perhaps TRBD1 as D (5 bases). V was shortened by 1 base and J by 6 bases, with 16 bases between the two germline ends. Germline V gene lookup returns CDR1 SGHVS and CDR2 FQNEAQ. This CDR3 comprises 16 residues. CDR3 bases: TGTGCCAGCAGCTTAGAAGGGGCAGGGATAAGCAATGAGCAGTTCTTC. It specifies CASSLEGAGISNEQFF.

J is TRBJ1-1 and V is TRBV2, with D perhaps TRBD1 (5 bases). V shed 9 bases and J shed 1 base, with 15 bases lying between them. Germline CDR1 SNHLY, CDR2 FYNNEI. This CDR3 comprises 14 residues. Here the CDR3 DNA reads TGTGCCAGATTACATCGGGGGTGGAACACTGAAGCTTTCTTT. It is translated as CARLHRGWNTEAFF.

This clone was observed a single time. The chain is built from TRBV2 and TRBJ2-7; D is unresolved. Germline lookup yields CDR1 SNHLY and CDR2 FYNNEI. The CDR3 totals 15 residues. Trimming took off 3 bases at V and 3 bases at J, with 15 bases between the two ends. The CDR3 here is CASSDELTPHYEQYF. The DNA for the CDR3 is TGTGCCAGCAGTGATGAGTTGACTCCCCACTACGAGCAGTACTTC.

The chain joins TRBV10-1 to TRBJ2-3, with TRBD2 identical over 9 bases. Germline V lookup: CDR1 WNHNN, CDR2 SYGVQD (reference sequence). Unmatched junction bases numbered 13, after V lost 10 bases and J lost 2 bases. The CDR3 runs to 16 residues. CDR3 DNA sequence: TGCGCCACCTCGAGTGGTAGCGGGGGCTCCACAGATACGCAGTATTTT. It specifies CATSSGSGGSTDTQYF.